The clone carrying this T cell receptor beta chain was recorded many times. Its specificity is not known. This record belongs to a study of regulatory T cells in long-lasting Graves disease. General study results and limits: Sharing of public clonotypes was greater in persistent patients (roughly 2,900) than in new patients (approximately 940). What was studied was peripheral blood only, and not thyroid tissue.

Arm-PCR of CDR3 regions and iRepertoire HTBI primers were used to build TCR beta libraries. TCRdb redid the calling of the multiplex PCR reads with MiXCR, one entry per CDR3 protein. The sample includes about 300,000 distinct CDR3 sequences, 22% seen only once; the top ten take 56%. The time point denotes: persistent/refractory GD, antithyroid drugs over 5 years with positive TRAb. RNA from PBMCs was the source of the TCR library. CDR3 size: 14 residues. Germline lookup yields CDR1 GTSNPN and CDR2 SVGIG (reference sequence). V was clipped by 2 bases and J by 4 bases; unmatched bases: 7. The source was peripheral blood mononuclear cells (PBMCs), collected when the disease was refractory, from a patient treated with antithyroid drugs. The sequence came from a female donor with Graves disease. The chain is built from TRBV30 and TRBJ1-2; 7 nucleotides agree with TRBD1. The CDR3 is CAWSRDSSFYGYTF. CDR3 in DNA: TGTGCCTGGAGTAGGGACAGCTCCTTCTATGGCTACACCTTC.